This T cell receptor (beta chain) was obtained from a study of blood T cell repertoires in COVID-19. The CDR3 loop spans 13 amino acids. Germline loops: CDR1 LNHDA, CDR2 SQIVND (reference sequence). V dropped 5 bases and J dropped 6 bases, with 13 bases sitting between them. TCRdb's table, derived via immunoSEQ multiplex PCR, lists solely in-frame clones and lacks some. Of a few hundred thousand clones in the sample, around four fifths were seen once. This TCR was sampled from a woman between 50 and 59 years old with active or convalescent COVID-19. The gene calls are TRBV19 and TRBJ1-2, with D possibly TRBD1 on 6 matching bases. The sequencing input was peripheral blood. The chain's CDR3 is CASSRGAYDGYTF. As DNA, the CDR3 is TGTGCCAGTAGTCGGGGGGCGTACGATGGCTACACCTTC.